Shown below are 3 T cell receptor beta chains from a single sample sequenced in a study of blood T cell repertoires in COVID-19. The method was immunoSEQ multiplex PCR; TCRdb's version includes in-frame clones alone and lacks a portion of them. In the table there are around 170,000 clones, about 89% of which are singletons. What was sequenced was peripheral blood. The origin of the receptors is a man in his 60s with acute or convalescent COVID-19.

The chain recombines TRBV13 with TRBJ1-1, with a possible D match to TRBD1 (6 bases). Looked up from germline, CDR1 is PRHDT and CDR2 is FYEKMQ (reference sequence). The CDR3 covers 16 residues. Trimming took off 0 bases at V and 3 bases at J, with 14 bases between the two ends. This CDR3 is CASSLGGGAGYTEAFF. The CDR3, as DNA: TGTGCCAGCAGCTTAGGTGGGGGCGCTGGGTACACTGAAGCTTTCTTT.

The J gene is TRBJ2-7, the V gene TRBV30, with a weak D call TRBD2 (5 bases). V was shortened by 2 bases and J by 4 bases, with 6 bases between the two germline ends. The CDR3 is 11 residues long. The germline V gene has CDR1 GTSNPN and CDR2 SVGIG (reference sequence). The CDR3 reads CAWSRGYEQYF. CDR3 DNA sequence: TGTGCCTGGAGTCGGGGATACGAGCAGTACTTC.

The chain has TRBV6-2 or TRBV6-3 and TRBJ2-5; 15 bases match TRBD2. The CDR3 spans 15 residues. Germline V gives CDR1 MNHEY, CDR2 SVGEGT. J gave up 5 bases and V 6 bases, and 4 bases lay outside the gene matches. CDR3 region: CASSRTSGGAETQYF. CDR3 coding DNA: TGTGCCAGCAGCCGGACTAGCGGGGGGGCCGAGACCCAGTACTTC.